The 18 T cell receptor beta chains reported below all come from one sample, sequenced in a study of response to subunit inactivated influenza vaccine. MiXCR, run by TCRdb on the RT-PCR reads, gives a single entry per CDR3 protein. The data show over 800,000 distinct CDR3 sequences, around 20% seen once. Sequenced material: PBMCs from blood, taken about 5 days after vaccination. The receptors derive from a man aged 45-65 years who received an inactivated influenza vaccine.

Ten or more counts support this clonotype. J is TRBJ2-1 and V is TRBV5-1; TRBD2 matches 7 bases. Germline V gene data show CDR1 as SGHRS and CDR2 as YFSETQ. The ends lost 4 bases at V and 5 bases at J; junction bases unmatched: 12. This CDR3 comprises 16 residues. The CDR3 protein is CASSPGGLGENNEQFF. The DNA of the CDR3 is TGCGCCAGCAGCCCTGGAGGACTAGGAGAAAACAATGAGCAGTTCTTC.

V and J are TRBV7-2 and TRBJ2-2, with D perhaps matching TRBD1 (5 bases). Germline assignment: CDR1 SGHTA and CDR2 FQGNSA. The CDR3 covers 17 residues. V was trimmed by 0 bases and J by 1 base, leaving 12 bases between them. DNA for the CDR3: TGTGCCAGCAGCTTAGCCCTACAGGAGTGGAACACCGGGGAGCTGTTTTTT. The encoded protein is CASSLALQEWNTGELFF.

This clonotype has only a few counts. V is TRBV7-9 and J is TRBJ1-4, with a possible D match to TRBD1 (5 bases). V was trimmed by 2 bases and J by 5 bases, leaving 12 bases between them. The CDR3 is 15 residues long. Germline CDR1 and CDR2: SEHNR and FQNEAQ (reference sequence). CDR3 coding DNA: TGTGCCAGCAGCTTACGGAGGGGAGACAATGAAAAACTGTTTTTT. It specifies CASSLRRGDNEKLFF.

The table lists this clonotype with a few counts. This chain links TRBV21-1 with TRBJ2-7; the table's D call TRBD1 went unverified against the DNA. TRBV21-1 is reported as a pseudogene. This CDR3 contains 15 residues. CDR3 residues: CASSKGRTGLYEQYF. As DNA, the CDR3 is TGTGCCAGCAGCAAGGGGCGGACAGGGCTATACGAGCAGTACTTC.

This clonotype was seen at least ten times. The gene calls are TRBV20-1 and TRBJ1-5; 8 bases match TRBD1. The CDR3 contains 14 residues. Germline-derived CDR1 and CDR2 are DFQATT and SNEGSKA (reference sequence). The ends lost 7 bases at V and 7 bases at J; junction bases unmatched: 12. CDR3 coding DNA: TGCAGTGGGATCTACGGACAGGGAAGGCAGCCCCAGCATTTT. This encodes CSGIYGQGRQPQHF.

This chain uses TRBV7-2 with TRBJ2-7, with a possible D match to TRBD1 (5 bases). V lost 1 base, J lost 3 bases, and 10 bases lay in between. The CDR3 sequence is 14 residues long. Germline V CDR1 and CDR2: SGHTA, FQGNSA. This CDR3 reads CASSLELRVYEQYF. The CDR3 bases are TGTGCCAGCAGCTTAGAGCTCAGGGTCTACGAGCAGTACTTC. Looking up the rest from reference TRBV7-2 and TRBJ2-7 gives the full variable domain: GAGVSQSPSNKVTEKGKDVELRCDPISGHTALYWYRQSLGQGLEFLIYFQGNSAPDKSGLPSDRFSAERTGGSVSTLTIQRTQQEDSAVYLCASSLELRVYEQYFGPGTRLTVT.

This clonotype was found a few times. The CDR3: CASTGANFYEQYF. The CDR3 nucleotides are TGTGCCTCGACGGGGGCAAACTTTTACGAGCAGTACTTC. The gene calls are TRBV30 and TRBJ2-7, with D perhaps matching TRBD1 or TRBD2 (6 bases each). In germline, CDR1 is GTSNPN, CDR2 SVGIG (reference sequence). The V end was cut by 7 bases, the J end by 4 bases, with 17 bases between. The CDR3 extends over 13 amino acids.

This clonotype was seen a single time. The rearrangement uses TRBV7-9 and TRBJ2-5, with unresolved D. Germline lookup yields CDR1 SEHNR and CDR2 FQNEAQ (reference sequence). CDR3 size: 15 residues. V lost 5 bases and J lost 4, with 17 bases in between. This CDR3 is CASSPGVRIVETQYF. The CDR3 region has the DNA TGTGCCAGCAGCCCCGGTGTTAGGATCGTAGAGACCCAGTACTTC.

This clonotype has a handful of counts. The chain carries TRBV4-1 and TRBJ1-4; D gene unclear. The CDR3 has 16 residues. The V gene lost 1 base and the J gene lost 8 bases, with 17 bases spanning the gap. Germline V gene lookup returns CDR1 MGHRA and CDR2 YSYEKL. The DNA of the CDR3 is TGCGCCAGCAGCCAAGCCGTCGACCTGCGGGAGGAAAAACTGTTTTTT. It codes for CASSQAVDLREEKLFF.

This rearrangement joins TRBV20-1 to TRBJ1-2; D call uncertain. The germline CDR1 and CDR2 sequences are DFQATT and SNEGSKA (reference sequence). Trimming stripped 0 bases from V and 1 base from J, with 6 bases between. CDR3 length: 13 residues. The CDR3 loop is CSARDPHNYGYTF. The DNA of the CDR3 is TGCAGTGCTAGAGATCCCCATAACTATGGCTACACCTTC.

This clonotype was found a few times. This chain links TRBV12-3 or TRBV12-4 with TRBJ2-7; 10 bases map to TRBD2. The CDR3 is 14 amino acids. V lost 1 base, J lost 7 bases, and 4 bases stayed unmatched. The CDR3 nucleotides are TGTGCCAGCAGTTTAGGAGCGGGGGGGAAAGAGCAGTACTTC. It translates to CASSLGAGGKEQYF.

This clonotype was seen many times. J is TRBJ2-4 and V is TRBV29-1; no firm D call. V was shortened by 3 bases and J by 10 bases, with 16 bases between the two germline ends. The CDR3 has 13 residues. Germline V CDR1 and CDR2: SQVTM, ANQGSEA. DNA for the CDR3: TGCAGCGTTGACGGTCCCTCTCGAGGTATTCAGTACTTC. Residues: CSVDGPSRGIQYF.

J is TRBJ1-2 and V is TRBV27, with D possibly being TRBD1 (5 bases). V was pared by 7 bases and J by 6 bases, with 18 bases between. The CDR3 spans 14 residues. Germline V CDR1 and CDR2: MNHEY, SMNVEV (reference sequence). Here the CDR3 reads CASTQRAGRDGYTF. The CDR3 nucleotides are TGTGCCAGCACCCAAAGGGCAGGGCGAGATGGCTACACCTTC.

This rearrangement joins TRBV28 to TRBJ1-2; no firm D call. Trimming stripped 4 bases from V and 4 bases from J, with 16 bases between. The V gene's germline CDR1 is MDHEN and CDR2 SYDVKM. The CDR3 covers 15 residues. The CDR3 nucleotides are TGTGCCAGCAGTTCTGGTAGGGATCTCTCCTATGGCTACACCTTC. It specifies CASSSGRDLSYGYTF.

This clonotype was seen a handful of times. The DNA for the CDR3 is TGTGCCATCAGCTCCGAGCTGGGAGGCTACACCTTC. Translated, it gives CAISSELGGYTF. The V and J genes are TRBV10-3 and TRBJ1-2; unclear D gene. Germline assignment: CDR1 ENHRY and CDR2 SYGVKD. The V end lost 6 bases, the J end lost 8 bases, and 13 bases lay between the germline ends. This CDR3 contains 12 residues.

The rearrangement joins TRBV24-1 to TRBJ1-5, with a possible D match to TRBD1 (6 bases). This CDR3 region has 15 residues. Trimming removed 4 bases at V and 4 bases at J, with 13 bases between. Germline V gene data show CDR1 as KGHDR and CDR2 as SFDVKD. The CDR3 bases are TGTGCCACCAGTGAAGCCAGGGGAGGTAATCAGCCCCAGCATTTT. It is translated as CATSEARGGNQPQHF.

This chain uses TRBV7-9 with TRBJ1-2; D is unclear. Germline loops: CDR1 SEHNR, CDR2 FQNEAQ (reference sequence). The CDR3 spans 17 residues. Trimming took off 1 base at V and 1 base at J, with 16 bases between the two ends. The CDR3 coding sequence is TGTGCCAGCAGCTTAGGTGTTTTGGGAGTCTTTAACTATGGCTACACCTTC. It is translated as CASSLGVLGVFNYGYTF.

This clonotype was detected a few times. CDR3 sequence (DNA): TGTGCCAGCAGCTTGCCAGGTCTGATGGCGCAGTATTTT. Protein: CASSLPGLMAQYF. The rearrangement joins TRBV5-6 to TRBJ2-3; D call uncertain. V was pared by 1 base and J by 10 bases, with 13 bases between. Germline-derived CDR1 and CDR2 are SGHDT and YYEEEE. The CDR3 runs 13 residues.